The 18 T cell receptor beta chains reported below all come from one sample, sequenced in a study of vaccination effects on CD4 cells after COVID-19. Antigens of these TCRs are unknown. Using viral peptide pools, the ViraFEST assay grew out antigen-specific CD4+ T cells prior to sequencing. After more than 8 days in culture, the CD4+ T cells were isolated. PCR confirmed that the person was infected with SARS-CoV-2 between March and December 2020. Sequencing used immunoSEQ multiplex PCR; TCRdb keeps in-frame clones, though not all of them. The sample lists about 36,000 clones, 70% to 80% seen once, with about a sixth in the top ten. The sequencing here drew on CD4+ T cells from PBMCs cultured with HCoV-NL63 spike peptides, taken before COVID-19 vaccination. These TCRs come from a human donor who had a prior SARS-CoV-2 infection.

This clone has more than one count but fewer than ten. This chain uses TRBV7-3 with TRBJ2-5, with D perhaps matching TRBD2 (6 bases). Trimming pared 4 bases from V and 1 base from J, leaving 7 bases between. The CDR3 contains 13 residues. The germline V gene has CDR1 SGHTA and CDR2 FQGTGA. The CDR3 bases are TGTGCCAGCAGCTATAGCGGCCAAGAGACCCAGTACTTC. Residues: CASSYSGQETQYF. The variable domain in full, with the rest retrieved from reference TRBV7-3 and TRBJ2-5, is GAGVSQTPSNKVTEKGKYVELRCDPISGHTALYWYRQSLGQGPEFLIYFQGTGAADDSGLPNDRFFAVRPEGSVSTLKIQRTERGDSAVYLCASSYSGQETQYFGPGTRLLVL.

The J gene is TRBJ1-6, the V gene TRBV9; D is unresolved. Trimming stripped 3 bases from V and 7 bases from J, with 20 bases between. The V gene's germline CDR1 is SGDLS and CDR2 YYNGEE. This CDR3 is 17 amino acids long. The CDR3 sequence: CASSEGPWSAVNSPLHF. The CDR3 nucleotides read TGTGCCAGCAGCGAGGGCCCCTGGAGCGCAGTGAATTCACCCCTCCACTTT.

The chain's CDR3 is CASSGRQGLMGNRDGYTF. CDR3 sequence (DNA): TGTGCCAGCAGCGGAAGACAGGGACTTATGGGGAATCGAGATGGCTACACCTTC. This chain links TRBV7-8 with TRBJ1-2, with 7 bases that match TRBD1. This CDR3 spans 18 amino acids. The germline V gene has CDR1 SGHVS and CDR2 FQNEAQ. Unmatched junction bases numbered 21, after V lost 5 bases and J lost 6 bases.

V usage is TRBV12-3 or TRBV12-4 and J usage is TRBJ2-1; D is unresolved. V lost 3 bases, J lost 9 bases, and 6 bases lay in between. The CDR3 runs 11 residues. CDR3 residues: CASSFFGEQFF. The CDR3 nucleotides are TGTGCCAGCAGTTTTTTCGGTGAGCAGTTCTTC.

V usage is TRBV6-1 and J usage is TRBJ2-4, with D perhaps TRBD1 (6 bases). The ends were cut back, 3 bases at V and 5 bases at J, with 20 bases in the middle. CDR1 is MNHNS, CDR2 SASEGT, per germline. This CDR3 comprises 17 residues. CDR3 sequence: CASSDRFVVTGQNIQYF. CDR3 DNA sequence: TGTGCCAGCAGTGATAGGTTTGTGGTGACAGGACAAAACATTCAGTACTTC.

This clone was seen a single time. The rearrangement joins TRBV19 to TRBJ2-7; 9 bases are a match to TRBD2. Germline CDR1 and CDR2: LNHDA and SQIVND (reference sequence). Trimming at V came to 4 bases and at J to 2 bases, leaving 3 bases not matched to a gene. This CDR3 is 14 amino acids long. The CDR3 sequence is CASSTGTSTYEQYF. The CDR3 DNA follows: TGTGCCAGTAGTACCGGGACTAGCACCTACGAGCAGTACTTC.

This clone was observed a few times. The V and J genes are TRBV11-2 and TRBJ1-3; no reliable D call. Germline-derived CDR1 and CDR2 are SGHAT and FQNNGV. V dropped 4 bases and J dropped 2 bases, with 9 bases sitting between them. The CDR3 covers 14 residues. The chain's CDR3 is CASSSTRAGNTIYF. The CDR3 DNA is TGTGCCAGCAGCTCGACTAGGGCTGGAAACACCATATATTTT.

The chain is built from TRBV7-3 and TRBJ2-2; D perhaps matches TRBD1 (6 bases). V lost 5 bases and J 1 base, leaving 14 bases between the germline ends. The CDR3 is made up of 16 amino acids. Germline assignment: CDR1 SGHTA and CDR2 FQGTGA. The CDR3 DNA reads as TGTGCCAGCAGCCCCCACGGGGACATGAACACCGGGGAGCTGTTTTTT. This translates into CASSPHGDMNTGELFF.

The CDR3, as DNA: TGTGCCAGCAGTGAAGATTTGGGTTATGGCTACACCTTC. This translates into CASSEDLGYGYTF. The V and J genes are TRBV6-1 and TRBJ1-2; D is ambiguous. The CDR3 runs 13 residues. With 1 base removed from V and 5 bases from J, the gap between germline ends came to 8 bases. Germline V gene data show CDR1 as MNHNS and CDR2 as SASEGT.

The V and J genes are TRBV5-8 and TRBJ1-1; 7 nucleotides match TRBD1. From germline, CDR1 is SGHTS and CDR2 YDEGEE. The J segment lost 5 bases and the V segment lost 4 bases, leaving 5 bases of the junction unmatched. The length of the CDR3 is 13 residues. CDR3 sequence: CASSARDRTEAFF. In DNA, the CDR3 is TGTGCCAGCAGCGCGAGGGACAGAACTGAAGCTTTCTTT.

This clone was observed once. V usage is TRBV11-3 and J usage is TRBJ2-5, with D possibly matching TRBD2 (5 bases). Germline values: CDR1 SGHNT, CDR2 YENEEA. This CDR3 has 11 residues. The ends were cut back, 5 bases at V and 7 bases at J, with 8 bases in the middle. Written as DNA, the CDR3 is TGTGCCAGCAGCCAAGAGGGGACCCAGTACTTC. The encoded protein is CASSQEGTQYF.

This clone was observed a single time. V is TRBV3-1 (or the pseudogene TRBV3-2) and J is TRBJ2-7; 8 bases match TRBD2. The CDR3 has 16 residues. The germline CDR1 and CDR2 sequences are LGHDT and YNNKEL (reference sequence). Losses at the gene ends were 0 bases for V and 2 bases for J; bases not matched to a gene: 6. CDR3: CASSQDRGTRPYEQYF. Here the CDR3 DNA reads TGTGCCAGCAGCCAAGATCGGGGGACTAGACCCTACGAGCAGTACTTC.

CDR3 amino acids: CASSVRWKETQYF. The CDR3 DNA reads TGTGCCAGCAGCGTTCGCTGGAAAGAGACCCAGTACTTC. This sequence joins TRBV9 and TRBJ2-5; D ambiguous. V was clipped by 2 bases and J by 3 bases, with 8 bases between them. This CDR3 spans 13 amino acids. Germline V CDR1 and CDR2: SGDLS, YYNGEE.

The chain links TRBV11-2 to TRBJ1-1, with D tentatively TRBD1 (6 bases). This CDR3 spans 14 amino acids. Trimming shortened V by 5 bases and J by 8 bases, and 18 bases separated the two germline ends. Germline V gene lookup returns CDR1 SGHAT and CDR2 FQNNGV. CDR3 sequence (DNA): TGTGCCAGCAGCGTCAACAGGGATTTCTCCGAAGCTTTCTTT. Its translation is CASSVNRDFSEAFF. Full variable domain (rest looked up from reference TRBV11-2 and TRBJ1-1): EAGVAQSPRYKIIEKRQSVAFWCNPISGHATLYWYQQILGQGPKLLIQFQNNGVVDDSQLPKDRFSAERLKGVDSTLKIQPAKLEDSAVYLCASSVNRDFSEAFFGQGTRLTVV.

DNA of the CDR3: TGTGCCAGCAGTTCCCCGCCGGGACAGGGATTCTATAATTCACCCCTCCACTTT. Translated: CASSSPPGQGFYNSPLHF. The chain combines TRBV27 with TRBJ1-6; TRBD1 matches at 9 bases. V lost 4 bases and J lost 3; bases outside the gene matches: 10. This CDR3 comprises 18 residues. CDR1 is MNHEY, CDR2 SMNVEV, per germline (reference sequence).

The rearrangement joins TRBV5-1 to TRBJ1-2; D is possibly TRBD1 (6 bases). The V end lost 0 bases, the J end lost 0 bases, and 24 bases lay between the germline ends. Germline CDR1 and CDR2: SGHRS and YFSETQ. The CDR3 is 20 residues long. This CDR3 reads CASSLAVWQGSSRSNYGYTF. CDR3 sequence (DNA): TGCGCCAGCAGCTTGGCAGTTTGGCAGGGGAGTAGCAGATCTAACTATGGCTACACCTTC.

This clone has only one observation. The CDR3 loop is CASSLVEGGTYEQYF. CDR3 in DNA: TGCGCCAGCAGCTTGGTAGAAGGGGGAACCTACGAGCAGTACTTC. This chain uses TRBV5-1 with TRBJ2-7; a possible D gene is TRBD1 (6 bases). The CDR3 contains 15 residues. V lost 0 bases, J lost 2 bases, and 12 bases lay in between. Germline-derived CDR1 and CDR2 are SGHRS and YFSETQ.

This chain uses TRBV11-2 with TRBJ1-1; D might be TRBD1 (5 bases). Germline CDR1 is SGHAT and CDR2 is FQNNGV. Trimming pared 0 bases from V and 1 base from J, leaving 15 bases between. The CDR3 has 17 amino acids. The CDR3 sequence is CASSLEGGRAWNTEAFF. The CDR3 DNA reads as TGTGCCAGCAGCTTAGAGGGGGGAAGGGCTTGGAACACTGAAGCTTTCTTT.